A single sample gave rise to the 28 T cell receptor beta chains below, sequenced in a study of CD8 T cells in ankylosing spondylitis. Study-wide points: What seemed typical of ankylosing spondylitis blood was a TCR beta motif built from about 8 highly homologous variants.

The antigens these receptors bind are not known. TCRdb ran MiXCR on the 5' RACE reads and lists one entry per CDR3 protein. The sample consists of about 400,000 distinct CDR3 sequences, more than 20% of them appearing once. Sequencing was carried out using blood, either unsorted or a sorted T cell fraction (not recorded which). These receptors were collected from a male donor with ankylosing spondylitis.

The table lists this clonotype with a few counts. The chain combines TRBV6-1 with TRBJ1-2, with D hard to call. Germline V CDR1 and CDR2: MNHNS, SASEGT. This CDR3 region has 12 residues. Between the trimmed V and J ends, which lost 0 bases and 7 bases, there was a span of 6 bases. The CDR3 loop is CASSEATFGYTF. CDR3 in DNA: TGTGCCAGCAGTGAAGCTACTTTTGGCTACACCTTC.

This clonotype was recorded once. The chain has TRBV6-6 and TRBJ2-3; TRBD2 might be the D (5 bases). The CDR3 length is 11 residues. Deletions cut 6 bases from V and 10 bases from J, with 11 bases between. Germline lookup yields CDR1 MNHNY and CDR2 SVGAGI (reference sequence). The CDR3 region is CASSHERAQYF. In DNA form, the CDR3 reads TGTGCCAGCAGCCACGAGAGGGCGCAGTATTTT.

This chain joins TRBV7-3 and TRBJ1-1; TRBD1 aligns across 8 bases. The V segment lost 2 bases and the J segment 2 bases; nucleotides outside the gene matches: 10. This CDR3 has 17 residues. The germline CDR1 and CDR2 sequences are SGHTA and FQGTGA. The CDR3 DNA is TGTGCCAGCAGCTTATACCCCCCGGGGACAGGAAACACTGAAGCTTTCTTT. This sequence encodes CASSLYPPGTGNTEAFF.

This clonotype has a handful of counts. V usage is TRBV5-1 and J usage is TRBJ1-5; 7 bases agree with TRBD1. V shed 4 bases, J shed 0 bases, and the junction held 7 bases outside the gene matches. The germline CDR1 and CDR2 sequences are SGHRS and YFSETQ. The CDR3 runs to 16 residues. The DNA for the CDR3 is TGCGCCAGCAGCCCGACGACAGGGAGTAGCAATCAGCCCCAGCATTTT. Protein sequence: CASSPTTGSSNQPQHF.

V gene TRBV3-1 combines with J gene TRBJ2-7, with 7 bases identical to TRBD1. The germline CDR1 and CDR2 sequences are LGHDT and YNNKEL (reference sequence). This CDR3 is built from 15 residues. The V gene end was trimmed by 1 base and the J gene end by 6 bases; junction bases not matched to a gene: 9. The CDR3 DNA sequence: TGTGCCAGCAGCCAAGGGACTTACAGGGGAGCCGAGCAGTACTTC. Protein: CASSQGTYRGAEQYF.

The CDR3 bases are TGTGCCAGCTCGCGAGGGTCGACCTACGAGCAGTACTTC. Protein sequence: CASSRGSTYEQYF. The genes are TRBV18 and TRBJ2-7; tentative D call: TRBD2 (5 bases). This CDR3 spans 13 amino acids. Looked up from germline, CDR1 is KGHSH and CDR2 is LQKENI. Trimming took 6 bases from V and 2 from J, leaving 11 bases between them.

With respect to this clonotype: This could be a read error, since a much larger clone is one nucleotide away. Since the CDR3 does not end with the conserved phenylalanine or tryptophan, this likely comes from a read error. This sequence joins TRBV11-3 and TRBJ2-4, with a tentative D call TRBD2 (6 bases). The CDR3 covers 14 residues. V dropped 8 bases and J dropped 5 bases, with 16 bases sitting between them. The germline gives CDR1 SGHNT, CDR2 YENEEA. The CDR3 loop is CASGSGAGQNIQYS. CDR3 nucleotides: TGTGCCAGCGGGTCGGGAGCCGGTCAAAACATTCAGTACTCC.

The rearrangement uses TRBV12-3 or TRBV12-4 and TRBJ1-1; tentatively, D is TRBD1 (5 bases). This CDR3 spans 16 amino acids. V gave up 6 bases and J gave up 2 bases, with 19 bases separating them. The CDR3 region has the DNA TGTGCCAGCAGCCATCTGGGGGGATTCATAAACACTGAAGCTTTCTTT. Amino acid sequence: CASSHLGGFINTEAFF.

This clonotype was counted a few times. The V and J genes are TRBV20-1 and TRBJ2-1; 9 nucleotides line up with TRBD1. V lost 3 bases, J lost 7 bases, and 7 bases stayed unmatched. There are 14 residues in the CDR3. Germline-derived CDR1 and CDR2 are DFQATT and SNEGSKA (reference sequence). The CDR3 sequence: CSARGDRAVNEQFF. In DNA, the CDR3 is TGCAGTGCTAGGGGGGACAGGGCGGTAAATGAGCAGTTCTTC.

This clonotype was seen more than once but under ten times. The chain joins TRBV18 to TRBJ2-7; the match to TRBD1 covers 8 bases. Losses at the gene ends were 4 bases for V and 7 bases for J; bases not matched to a gene: 12. The germline gives CDR1 KGHSH, CDR2 LQKENI. This CDR3 region has 15 residues. The DNA of the CDR3 is TGTGCCAGCTCACTGCGGGACAGGCTCTCTCAAGAGCAGTACTTC. This sequence encodes CASSLRDRLSQEQYF. Looking up the rest from reference TRBV18 and TRBJ2-7 gives the full variable domain: NAGVMQNPRHLVRRRGQEARLRCSPMKGHSHVYWYRQLPEEGLKFMVYLQKENIIDESGMPKERFSAEFPKEGPSILRIQQVVRGDSAAYFCASSLRDRLSQEQYFGPGTRLTVT.

V and J are TRBV7-9 and TRBJ1-5; no firm D call. The CDR3 runs to 14 residues. Germline V gene lookup returns CDR1 SEHNR and CDR2 FQNEAQ (reference sequence). Trimming took off 3 bases at V and 0 bases at J, with 6 bases between the two ends. DNA for the CDR3: TGTGCCAGCAGCTTCGGTAGTAGCAATCAGCCCCAGCATTTT. It yields the protein CASSFGSSNQPQHF.

This clonotype has only a few counts. The chain recombines TRBV20-1 with TRBJ2-3; the D is unclear. Germline loops: CDR1 DFQATT, CDR2 SNEGSKA (reference sequence). V lost 3 bases and J 0 bases, leaving 13 bases between the germline ends. CDR3 size: 15 residues. Written as DNA, the CDR3 is TGCAGTGCTAGCCTTGGATTGTCTAGCACAGATACGCAGTATTTT. Its translation: CSASLGLSSTDTQYF.

This clonotype was seen only a few times. J is TRBJ2-2 and V is TRBV2, with D maybe TRBD1 (6 bases). This CDR3 spans 14 amino acids. V was shortened by 1 base and J by 7 bases, with 10 bases between the two germline ends. Germline CDR1 and CDR2: SNHLY and FYNNEI. CDR3 region: CASSEEGRGGELFF. The CDR3 DNA sequence: TGTGCCAGCAGTGAAGAGGGCAGGGGCGGGGAGCTGTTTTTT. Variable domain in full (rest from reference TRBV2 and TRBJ2-2): EPEVTQTPSHQVTQMGQEVILRCVPISNHLYFYWYRQILGQKVEFLVSFYNNEISEKSEIFDDQFSVERPDGSNFTLKIRSTKLEDSAMYFCASSEEGRGGELFFGEGSRLTVL.

In its sample, this clonotype was seen many times. The genes are TRBV20-1 and TRBJ2-1, with 11 bases matching TRBD2. In germline, CDR1 is DFQATT, CDR2 SNEGSKA (reference sequence). V lost 2 bases, J lost 1 base, and 10 bases stayed unmatched. The CDR3 length is 18 residues. The CDR3 DNA reads as TGCAGTGCTAGACATCCGGGACTAGCGGACCTGTCCTACAATGAGCAGTTCTTC. This encodes CSARHPGLADLSYNEQFF.

The chain uses TRBV7-2 and TRBJ2-1; 8 nucleotides agree with TRBD2. In germline, CDR1 is SGHTA, CDR2 FQGNSA. This CDR3 contains 15 residues. J gave up 6 bases and V 1 base, and 5 bases lay outside the gene matches. The CDR3 is CASSLDTAGANEQFF. For the CDR3, the DNA is TGTGCCAGCAGCTTAGATACAGCGGGAGCCAATGAGCAGTTCTTC.

The chain recombines TRBV28 with TRBJ2-1; 8 bases agree with TRBD2. Germline V gene lookup returns CDR1 MDHEN and CDR2 SYDVKM. This CDR3 is built from 16 residues. With V trimmed by 3 bases and J by 8 bases, 12 bases remained unmatched. The CDR3 sequence: CASSFLLADNPHEQFF. The CDR3 nucleotides are TGTGCCAGCAGTTTCTTACTAGCGGACAACCCCCATGAGCAGTTCTTC.

The chain joins TRBV20-1 to TRBJ2-5; D is undetermined. Germline V gene sequence: CDR1 DFQATT, CDR2 SNEGSKA (reference sequence). With 1 base removed from V and 2 bases from J, the gap between germline ends came to 5 bases. CDR3 length: 12 amino acids. The CDR3 reads CSARVGQETQYF. The CDR3 region has the DNA TGCAGTGCTAGAGTCGGGCAAGAGACCCAGTACTTC.

J is TRBJ2-7 and V is TRBV5-1; 12 nucleotides line up with TRBD2. The junction had 3 bases not matched to a gene; V was cut back by 8 bases and J by 0 bases. The CDR3 covers 14 residues. CDR1 is SGHRS and CDR2 is YFSETQ in the germline V gene. The CDR3 region is CASQLAGGSYEQYF. As DNA, the CDR3 is TGCGCCAGTCAACTAGCGGGAGGCTCCTACGAGCAGTACTTC. The full variable domain, its missing parts supplied by reference TRBV5-1 and TRBJ2-7, is KAGVTQTPRYLIKTRGQQVTLSCSPISGHRSVSWYQQTPGQGLQFLFEYFSETQRNKGNFPGRFSGRQFSNSRSEMNVSTLELGDSALYLCASQLAGGSYEQYFGPGTRLTVT.

This clonotype was seen a few times. The V gene is TRBV3-1, the J gene TRBJ1-1; perhaps TRBD1 as D (5 bases). Germline loops: CDR1 LGHDT, CDR2 YNNKEL (reference sequence). The CDR3 has 14 amino acids. V lost 4 bases and J lost 4, with 13 bases in between. In DNA form, the CDR3 reads TGTGCCAGCAGCCCGACTGGGGCGGGCACTGAAGCTTTCTTT. It specifies CASSPTGAGTEAFF.

The DNA of the CDR3 is TGCGCCAGCAGCTTGGATGCCCCCGGTGAGCAGTTCTTC. Translation gives CASSLDAPGEQFF. This chain joins TRBV5-1 and TRBJ2-1; D unresolved. Trimming took 0 bases from V and 9 from J, leaving 10 bases between them. Per the germline V gene, CDR1 is SGHRS and CDR2 is YFSETQ. The CDR3 contains 13 residues.

The chain is built from TRBV4-2 and TRBJ2-7; D not resolved. The germline V gene has CDR1 LGHNA and CDR2 YNFKEQ. The CDR3 runs 15 residues. The germline V and J ends were trimmed by 1 base and 3 bases, with 13 bases remaining between them. The CDR3 reads CASSQVDLKGYEQYF. The CDR3 DNA is TGTGCCAGCAGCCAAGTTGACCTGAAGGGCTACGAGCAGTACTTC.

The chain is built from TRBV27 and TRBJ2-1; TRBD1 or TRBD2 may be the D gene (6 bases each). The germline V gene has CDR1 MNHEY and CDR2 SMNVEV (reference sequence). The CDR3 has 14 residues. The V gene lost 5 bases and the J gene lost 6 bases, with 14 bases spanning the gap. CDR3: CASSRGTIGNEQFF. The CDR3 DNA is TGTGCCAGCAGTCGCGGGACAATCGGCAATGAGCAGTTCTTC.

This clonotype was seen only a few times. J is TRBJ2-5 and V is TRBV4-3; the match to TRBD2 covers 7 bases. The V gene end was trimmed by 3 bases and the J gene end by 0 bases; junction bases not matched to a gene: 7. The CDR3 is made up of 16 amino acids. Per the germline V gene, CDR1 is LGHNA and CDR2 is YSLEER. This CDR3 is CASSQWGGGYQETQYF. The CDR3 DNA follows: TGCGCCAGCAGCCAGTGGGGGGGAGGGTACCAAGAGACCCAGTACTTC.

This chain connects TRBV7-9 to TRBJ2-3, with D possibly matching TRBD1 (8 bases). V was cut by 6 bases and J by 5 bases, with 21 bases left in between. The V gene's germline CDR1 is SEHNR and CDR2 FQNEAQ (reference sequence). This CDR3 region has 16 residues. CDR3 DNA: TGTGCCAGCAGTCTCCCCAGGGGGCGGGAGCGAGATACGCAGTATTTT. Encoded protein: CASSLPRGRERDTQYF.

This clonotype was seen only a few times. The chain uses TRBV6-1 and TRBJ2-1; D is unresolved. The CDR3 spans 14 residues. V lost 6 bases, J lost 3 bases, and 12 bases lay in between. In germline, CDR1 is MNHNS, CDR2 SASEGT. CDR3 DNA sequence: TGTGCCAGCAGGGGCCGGGTATTCTACAATGAGCAGTTCTTC. Amino acid sequence: CASRGRVFYNEQFF.

Many counts were recorded for this clonotype. This chain connects TRBV25-1 to TRBJ1-5, with a possible D match to TRBD1 (5 bases). Germline CDR1 is MGHDK and CDR2 is SYGVNS. V shed 5 bases and J shed 3 bases, with 8 bases lying between them. CDR3 size: 13 residues. The CDR3 reads CASSWGVNQPQHF. The CDR3 nucleotides read TGTGCCAGCAGTTGGGGGGTCAATCAGCCCCAGCATTTT.

This clonotype was picked up a small number of times. The chain has TRBV6-1 and TRBJ2-5; possibly TRBD1 for D (6 bases). V dropped 4 bases and J dropped 4 bases, with 13 bases sitting between them. Looked up from germline, CDR1 is MNHNS and CDR2 is SASEGT. The CDR3 length is 14 residues. The CDR3 here is CASSGPGVLETQYF. Written as DNA, the CDR3 is TGTGCCAGCAGTGGCCCAGGGGTTCTAGAGACCCAGTACTTC.

This clonotype has a handful of counts. Here the CDR3 DNA reads TGTGCCAGCAGCGACGGGCGGGAGGTCACCGGGGAGCTGTTTTTT. It yields the protein CASSDGREVTGELFF. The chain uses TRBV9 and TRBJ2-2; 8 nucleotides agree with TRBD2. CDR3 length equals 15 residues. In germline, CDR1 is SGDLS, CDR2 YYNGEE. V lost 3 bases and J lost 4; bases outside the gene matches: 5.